This T cell receptor beta chain originates from a study of identical twins. The study, taken as a whole, reports: Beta clonotypes that were abundant in cord blood contained fewer insertions, a pattern absent from memory repertoires.

As regards this clonotype: The antigen remains unidentified.

Only healthy Caucasians were enrolled as donors. MiXCR, run by TCRdb on the 5' RACE reads, gives a single entry per CDR3 protein. The sample holds 200,000 to 250,000 distinct CDR3 sequences, 7% seen once. Trimming at V came to 9 bases and at J to 6 bases, leaving 4 bases not matched to a gene. There are 13 residues in the CDR3. From germline, CDR1 is ENHRY and CDR2 SYGVKD. These data were also filed under a second study, of yellow fever vaccine responses in identical twins. As reported in that work: Twins' vaccine T cell responses reportedly seemed partly convergent and partly personalized.

Material: memory (CD45RO+) T cells sorted from blood. The clonotype was recovered from a woman under 30 in good health. The chain has TRBV10-3 and TRBJ2-1, with TRBD2 matching over 11 bases. The CDR3, as DNA: TGTGCCATTAGCGGGGGGGCTGCCAATGAGCAGTTCTTC. It specifies CAISGGAANEQFF.